The 24 T cell receptor beta chains given below trace back to one sample, sequenced in a study of CD8 T cells in ankylosing spondylitis. The study's findings and limits: For ankylosing spondylitis blood, a TCR beta motif of seven to nine highly homologous variants appeared characteristic.

Their antigens remain unidentified. MiXCR, run by TCRdb on the 5' RACE reads, gives a single entry per CDR3 protein. The repertoire has a few hundred thousand distinct CDR3 sequences, about 20% of them found once; the top ten carry roughly 16%. Material for sequencing was blood, either unsorted or a sorted T cell fraction (not recorded which). These receptors were taken from a male donor with ankylosing spondylitis.

The rearrangement joins TRBV20-1 to TRBJ2-3; D may correspond to TRBD1 or TRBD2 (5 bases each). Trimming shortened V by 6 bases and J by 6 bases, and 16 bases separated the two germline ends. CDR3 length: 13 amino acids. Germline V gene data show CDR1 as DFQATT and CDR2 as SNEGSKA (reference sequence). The CDR3 protein is CSARDGYVDTQYF. The DNA of the CDR3 is TGCAGTGCGAGGGACGGCTATGTGGATACGCAGTATTTT.

The chain recombines TRBV5-1 with TRBJ2-7; D may correspond to TRBD1 or TRBD2 (5 bases each). The CDR3 is made up of 15 amino acids. The germline CDR1 and CDR2 sequences are SGHRS and YFSETQ. V shed 3 bases and J shed 6 bases, with 19 bases lying between them. In nucleotides, the CDR3 is TGCGCCAGCAGCTGGGGGACCCACAAGGGCTCCGAGCAGTACTTC. Protein sequence: CASSWGTHKGSEQYF.

This clonotype was seen only a few times. The V call is TRBV20-1, the J call TRBJ2-7; D not resolved. The CDR3 is made up of 14 amino acids. Germline V gives CDR1 DFQATT, CDR2 SNEGSKA (reference sequence). Trimming took off 0 bases at V and 3 bases at J, with 12 bases between the two ends. The CDR3 protein is CSARDRNVLYEQYF. CDR3 in DNA: TGCAGTGCTAGAGATCGAAACGTCCTCTACGAGCAGTACTTC.

This clonotype was observed a handful of times. The rearrangement links TRBV29-1 to TRBJ1-1; 7 bases agree with TRBD1. The CDR3 extends over 13 amino acids. CDR1 SQVTM and CDR2 ANQGSEA come from the germline V gene. DNA of the CDR3: TGCAGTTCCCGGCGACAGGGAGACACTGAAGCTTTCTTT. Amino acid sequence: CSSRRQGDTEAFF.

A few counts support this clonotype. The DNA for the CDR3 is TGTGCCAGCAGTATCACAGGGTTATATGGCTACACCTTC. Protein product: CASSITGLYGYTF. The chain recombines TRBV2 with TRBJ1-2; the D gene is possibly TRBD1 (6 bases). This CDR3 is 13 amino acids long. CDR1 SNHLY and CDR2 FYNNEI come from the germline V gene. The V gene lost 5 bases and the J gene lost 5 bases, with 12 bases spanning the gap. The variable domain in full, completed from reference TRBV2 and TRBJ1-2, reads EPEVTQTPSHQVTQMGQEVILRCVPISNHLYFYWYRQILGQKVEFLVSFYNNEISEKSEIFDDQFSVERPDGSNFTLKIRSTKLEDSAMYFCASSITGLYGYTFGSGTRLTVV.

J is TRBJ2-7 and V is TRBV5-1; 9 bases are a match to TRBD2. V shed 7 bases and J 5 bases; nucleotides not matched to a gene: 13. Germline V gene lookup returns CDR1 SGHRS and CDR2 YFSETQ. The CDR3 has 15 residues. CDR3 in DNA: TGCGCCAGCTGTCGGGTAGCGGGAGCGGAAAACGAGCAGTACTTC. Amino acid sequence: CASCRVAGAENEQYF.

In nucleotides, the CDR3 is TGTGCCAGCAGTTCCAACAGGGGATTGTCGGAGACCCAGTACTTC. This translates into CASSSNRGLSETQYF. The chain recombines TRBV27 with TRBJ2-5; 7 nucleotides match TRBD1. The CDR3 covers 15 residues. Germline CDR1 is MNHEY and CDR2 is SMNVEV (reference sequence). With 4 bases clipped from V and 5 bases from J, the junction kept 10 bases outside the gene matches.

The genes are TRBV2 and TRBJ2-1; D gene unclear. Per germline, CDR1 SNHLY and CDR2 FYNNEI. Trimming took off 4 bases at V and 5 bases at J, with 12 bases between the two ends. CDR3 length: 14 amino acids. In DNA, the CDR3 is TGTGCCAGCAGTGCCACAATAAACCACAATGAGCAGTTCTTC. Its protein is CASSATINHNEQFF.

This clonotype was seen ten or more times. This sequence joins TRBV20-1 and TRBJ2-3; 11 bases fit TRBD2. The CDR3 length is 15 residues. Losses at the gene ends were 2 bases for V and 3 bases for J; bases not matched to a gene: 4. CDR1 DFQATT and CDR2 SNEGSKA come from the germline V gene (reference sequence). The CDR3 coding sequence is TGCAGTGCTAGAAGTCCTAGCGGGAGGACAGATACGCAGTATTTT. Protein product: CSARSPSGRTDTQYF.

V is TRBV4-2 and J is TRBJ2-2; no clear D. The germline V gene encodes CDR1 LGHNA and CDR2 YNFKEQ. The length of the CDR3 is 14 residues. Trimming stripped 0 bases from V and 5 bases from J, with 7 bases between. The CDR3 sequence: CASSQDSRTGELFF. CDR3 nucleotide sequence: TGTGCCAGCAGCCAAGATTCCCGGACCGGGGAGCTGTTTTTT.

This clonotype was detected once. The CDR3 spells CASSHRGELFF. CDR3 DNA sequence: TGTGCCAGCAGCCACCGCGGGGAGCTGTTTTTT. V and J are TRBV28 and TRBJ2-2; D not resolved. The CDR3 has 11 residues. V lost 6 bases to trimming and J lost 7 bases, with 6 bases between them. Germline-derived CDR1 and CDR2 are MDHEN and SYDVKM.

The V gene is TRBV28, the J gene TRBJ2-2; D might be TRBD2 (6 bases). Germline-derived CDR1 and CDR2 are MDHEN and SYDVKM. This CDR3 has 15 residues. V lost 7 bases and J lost 4, with 16 bases in between. CDR3 in DNA: TGTGCCAGCAAAATTGCGGGGACCGCCACCGGGGAGCTGTTTTTT. It translates to CASKIAGTATGELFF.

This clonotype was seen many times. The rearrangement joins TRBV7-9 to TRBJ2-1, with no clear D. V was clipped by 2 bases and J by 7 bases, with 9 bases between them. Germline loops: CDR1 SEHNR, CDR2 FQNEAQ (reference sequence). This CDR3 has 13 residues. The DNA of the CDR3 is TGTGCCAGCAGCTTAAGAAGTGGTAATGAGCAGTTCTTC. It is translated as CASSLRSGNEQFF.

V gene TRBV29-1 combines with J gene TRBJ2-1; 13 bases agree with TRBD2. Germline values: CDR1 SQVTM, CDR2 ANQGSEA. This CDR3 spans 19 amino acids. Unmatched junction bases numbered 14, after V lost 6 bases and J lost 0 bases. The CDR3 loop is CSVGPIGTSGKGSYNEQFF. The CDR3 DNA sequence: TGCAGCGTGGGACCAATCGGGACTAGCGGGAAGGGCTCCTACAATGAGCAGTTCTTC.

This chain connects TRBV5-1 to TRBJ2-7; possibly TRBD1 for D (6 bases). V was shortened by 4 bases and J by 7 bases, with 21 bases between the two germline ends. Germline CDR1 and CDR2: SGHRS and YFSETQ. This CDR3 is 15 amino acids long. CDR3 nucleotide sequence: TGCGCCAGCAGCGAAAGGACAGCCACTCTGGGGGAGCAGTACTTC. This encodes CASSERTATLGEQYF.

The gene calls are TRBV7-6 and TRBJ2-5; 10 nucleotides agree with TRBD2. CDR3 size: 15 residues. Germline lookup yields CDR1 SGHVS and CDR2 FNYEAQ. V trimming: 3 bases; J trimming: 7 bases; junction bases outside the gene matches: 8. The chain's CDR3 is CASSLGTSVQGTQYF. The CDR3 nucleotides read TGTGCCAGCAGCTTGGGGACTAGCGTCCAGGGGACCCAGTACTTC.

The gene calls are TRBV7-6 and TRBJ2-7; D could derive from TRBD1 or TRBD2 (7 bases each). The CDR3 totals 16 residues. The germline V gene has CDR1 SGHVS and CDR2 FNYEAQ. V was cut by 5 bases and J by 7 bases, with 24 bases left in between. CDR3 in amino acids: CASSPGGGRVVREQYF. DNA for the CDR3: TGTGCCAGCAGCCCAGGGGGGGGCAGGGTTGTGAGAGAGCAGTACTTC.

The chain carries TRBV19 and TRBJ2-2; 7 bases are a match to TRBD1. From germline, CDR1 is LNHDA and CDR2 SQIVND (reference sequence). V gave up 5 bases and J gave up 5 bases; unmatched junction bases: 11. The CDR3 length is 16 residues. CDR3 loop: CASSRLGGALTGELFF. CDR3 DNA: TGTGCCAGTAGTCGTTTAGGGGGCGCTTTGACCGGGGAGCTGTTTTTT.

This chain links TRBV12-3 or TRBV12-4 with TRBJ1-5, with TRBD1 matching 11 bases. This CDR3 contains 18 residues. Trimming cost V 6 bases and J 0 bases; bases outside gene matches: 10. The CDR3 spells CASSPGQGGRYSNQPQHF. CDR3 in DNA: TGTGCCAGCAGCCCGGGACAGGGGGGCCGTTATAGCAATCAGCCCCAGCATTTT.

V is TRBV20-1 and J is TRBJ2-1; no definite D call. The CDR3 length is 8 residues. The germline V gene encodes CDR1 DFQATT and CDR2 SNEGSKA (reference sequence). DNA of the CDR3: TGCAGGGCCAATGAGCAGTTCTTC. Translated: CRANEQFF.

This sequence joins TRBV5-1 and TRBJ1-1, with TRBD1 identical over 9 bases. The germline CDR1 and CDR2 sequences are SGHRS and YFSETQ. The CDR3 is made up of 15 amino acids. The V gene end was trimmed by 4 bases and the J gene end by 4 bases; junction bases not matched to a gene: 8. The CDR3 DNA reads TGCGCCAGCAGCCCCCAGACAGGGGGGGGCACTGAAGCTTTCTTT. Translated, it gives CASSPQTGGGTEAFF.

The chain carries TRBV2 and TRBJ2-1; D gene ambiguous. The V and J ends lost 3 bases and 5 bases respectively, with 11 bases between them. This CDR3 has 14 residues. Per the germline V gene, CDR1 is SNHLY and CDR2 is FYNNEI. This chain's CDR3 is CASSEDLRHNEQFF. In nucleotides, the CDR3 is TGTGCCAGCAGTGAGGATCTGAGGCACAATGAGCAGTTCTTC.

As for this clonotype: One junction end disagrees with the germline gene, perhaps due to a read error. The chain has TRBV7-7 and TRBJ2-3; the D gene is possibly TRBD1 (6 bases). The CDR3 totals 14 residues. Germline V gene data show CDR1 as SSHAT and CDR2 as FNYEAQ (reference sequence). The CDR3: CASSPDRRTDTQYF. CDR3 in DNA: TGTGCTAGCAGCCCAGACAGGCGCACAGATACGCAGTATTTT.

This clonotype showed up just a few times. The chain combines TRBV18 with TRBJ2-7; D is possibly TRBD1 (6 bases). Germline CDR1 reads KGHSH; CDR2 reads LQKENI. CDR3 size: 15 residues. The V end lost 5 bases, the J end lost 0 bases, and 14 bases lay between the germline ends. The DNA for the CDR3 is TGTGCCAGCTCATTGATAGGACAGAGCTCCTACGAGCAGTACTTC. Amino acid sequence: CASSLIGQSSYEQYF.